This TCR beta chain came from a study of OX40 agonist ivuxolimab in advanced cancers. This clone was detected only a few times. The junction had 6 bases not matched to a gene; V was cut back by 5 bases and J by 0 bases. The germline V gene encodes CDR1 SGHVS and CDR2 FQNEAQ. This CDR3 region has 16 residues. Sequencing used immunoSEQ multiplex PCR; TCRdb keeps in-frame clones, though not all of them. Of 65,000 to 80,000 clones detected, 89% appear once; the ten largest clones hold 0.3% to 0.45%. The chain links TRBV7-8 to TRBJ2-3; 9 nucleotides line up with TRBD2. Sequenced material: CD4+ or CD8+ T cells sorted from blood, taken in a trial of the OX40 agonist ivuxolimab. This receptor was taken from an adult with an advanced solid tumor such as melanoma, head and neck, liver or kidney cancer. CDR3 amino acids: CASSPGTSSSTDTQYF. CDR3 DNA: TGTGCCAGCAGCCCTGGGACTAGCTCTAGCACAGATACGCAGTATTTT.